This TCR beta chain was obtained from a study of response to subunit inactivated influenza vaccine. General study findings and limits: Authors suggested each seasonal influenza vaccination recruits few new T cells.

The trim removed 8 bases at V and 8 bases at J, leaving 5 bases unmatched. Germline values: CDR1 LNHNV, CDR2 YYDKDF (reference sequence). CDR3 length: 12 residues. TCRdb reanalysed the RT-PCR reads using MiXCR and keeps one entry per CDR3 protein. This sample carries roughly 700,000 distinct CDR3 sequences, 11% to 15% of them seen once, and the ten largest clones take around 7.3%. This clonotype was counted between two and nine times. Its antigen is not identified. This chain connects TRBV15 to TRBJ2-2; 7 nucleotides agree with TRBD1. This clonotype was obtained from a man aged 50 to 60 who received an inactivated influenza vaccine. Here the sequenced sample was PBMCs from blood, taken 14 days before vaccination. CDR3 amino acids: CATEQGVGELFF. The CDR3 bases are TGTGCCACCGAGCAGGGGGTGGGGGAGCTGTTTTTT.